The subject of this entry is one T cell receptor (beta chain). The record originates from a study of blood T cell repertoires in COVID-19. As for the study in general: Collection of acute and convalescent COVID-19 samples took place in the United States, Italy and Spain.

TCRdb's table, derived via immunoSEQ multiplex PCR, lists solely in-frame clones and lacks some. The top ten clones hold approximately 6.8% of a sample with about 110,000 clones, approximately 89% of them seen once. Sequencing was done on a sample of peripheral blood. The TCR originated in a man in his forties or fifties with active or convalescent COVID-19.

CDR3 in amino acids: CASSLSPLAGGPTDTQYF. The DNA for the CDR3 is TGTGCCAGCAGTTTATCCCCACTAGCGGGAGGGCCTACAGATACGCAGTATTTT. The chain links TRBV28 to TRBJ2-3; the match to TRBD2 covers 13 bases. The J segment lost 3 bases and the V segment lost 1 base, leaving 7 bases of the junction unmatched. The CDR3 is 18 amino acids. Germline CDR1 is MDHEN and CDR2 is SYDVKM.